The 26 T cell receptor beta chains below come from one sample, sequenced in a study of PD-L1 blockade in urothelial cancer. Profiling relied on immunoSEQ multiplex PCR, and the TCRdb table lists in-frame clones only, not all of them. The repertoire holds more than 20,000 clones, with roughly nine tenths as singletons. Sequenced material: PBMCs, taken around atezolizumab (anti-PD-L1) treatment. The source of these receptors is a man in his forties or fifties with urothelial cancer.

As for this clone: A read error may produce the germline difference seen at one junction end. The chain carries TRBV2 and TRBJ2-1; TRBD2 matches at 9 bases. This CDR3 has 13 residues. Germline-derived CDR1 and CDR2 are SNHLY and FYNNEI. CDR3 sequence reads: CAGSPLAGDEQFF. The CDR3 DNA is TGTGCCGGCAGCCCACTAGCGGGCGATGAGCAGTTCTTC. Using reference TRBV2 and TRBJ2-1 for the parts outside the CDR3, the full variable domain is EPEVTQTPSHQVTQMGQEVILRCVPISNHLYFYWYRQILGQKVEFLVSFYNNEISEKSEIFDDQFSVERPDGSNFTLKIRSTKLEDSAMYFCAGSPLAGDEQFFGPGTRLTVL.

The chain is built from TRBV15 and TRBJ2-7; 9 nucleotides line up with TRBD2. This CDR3 comprises 14 residues. V dropped 1 base and J dropped 4; count of bases not matched to a gene: 2. CDR1 and CDR2 from the germline V gene are LNHNV and YYDKDF (reference sequence). The CDR3 DNA reads TGTGCCACCAGCAGAGGCGCGGGGGGGTACGAGCAGTACTTC. Residues: CATSRGAGGYEQYF.

In its sample, this clone was seen once. This chain connects TRBV6-1 to TRBJ1-2; 7 nucleotides agree with TRBD1. Germline lookup yields CDR1 MNHNS and CDR2 SASEGT. V dropped 6 bases and J dropped 4; count of bases not matched to a gene: 8. This CDR3 spans 14 amino acids. The DNA of the CDR3 is TGTGCCAGCAGCGGGGACAGTCTTAGCTATGGCTACACCTTC. This sequence encodes CASSGDSLSYGYTF.

The chain joins TRBV28 to TRBJ2-7, with a tentative D call TRBD1 (5 bases). V was shortened by 8 bases and J by 2 bases, with 10 bases between the two germline ends. Germline V gene lookup returns CDR1 MDHEN and CDR2 SYDVKM. The CDR3 has 12 residues. Here the CDR3 DNA reads TGTGCCAGCGGGGCAGACCCCTACGAGCAGTACTTC. Translating gives CASGADPYEQYF.

CDR3 protein: CASSPGRGTRTDTQYF. The CDR3 nucleotides are TGTGCCAGCAGCCCGGGGAGGGGGACCCGAACAGATACGCAGTATTTT. This chain joins TRBV11-3 and TRBJ2-3; a weak D match, TRBD2 (7 bases). The germline V gene has CDR1 SGHNT and CDR2 YENEEA. The CDR3 spans 16 residues. V was clipped by 5 bases and J by 3 bases, with 18 bases between them.

V and J are TRBV7-2 and TRBJ1-1; D possibly corresponds to TRBD1 (5 bases). The CDR3 loop spans 13 amino acids. Per germline, CDR1 SGHTA and CDR2 FQGNSA. With 6 bases removed from V and 8 bases from J, the gap between germline ends came to 16 bases. The CDR3 nucleotides read TGTGCCAGCAGTTCTCCAGGGTTCAGGGAAGCTTTCTTT. Protein: CASSSPGFREAFF.

The V call is TRBV30, the J call TRBJ2-7; TRBD2 is a possible D gene (5 bases). Trimming stripped 2 bases from V and 6 bases from J, with 20 bases between. The germline V gene has CDR1 GTSNPN and CDR2 SVGIG (reference sequence). CDR3 length: 15 amino acids. In DNA, the CDR3 is TGTGCCTGGAGTAGCGGACTCCTCCGGGGATCCGAGCAGTACTTC. This encodes CAWSSGLLRGSEQYF.

The CDR3 bases are TGTGCCAGCAGTGACTCGATAGCGGGGGGCGATGAGCAGTTCTTC. Encoded protein: CASSDSIAGGDEQFF. The chain has TRBV6-4 and TRBJ2-1, with 10 bases aligning to TRBD2. The junction had 4 bases not matched to a gene; V was cut back by 0 bases and J by 8 bases. There are 15 residues in the CDR3. From germline, CDR1 is MRHNA and CDR2 SNTAGT.

The rearrangement joins TRBV7-6 to TRBJ2-1, with a possible D match to TRBD2 (5 bases). V lost 3 bases and J lost 7, with 13 bases in between. Germline values: CDR1 SGHVS, CDR2 FNYEAQ. This CDR3 spans 14 amino acids. The CDR3 sequence: CASSLLEAVNEQFF. The DNA of the CDR3 is TGTGCCAGCAGCTTGCTTGAAGCGGTAAATGAGCAGTTCTTC.

The J gene is TRBJ1-5, the V gene TRBV2; tentatively, D is TRBD1 (6 bases). Germline CDR1 SNHLY, CDR2 FYNNEI. Trimming took off 1 base at V and 2 bases at J, with 18 bases between the two ends. The length of the CDR3 is 18 residues. CDR3 bases: TGTGCCAGCAGTGAAGACAGGGACCCTATGGTGGGCAATCAGCCCCAGCATTTT. Its translation is CASSEDRDPMVGNQPQHF.

The chain is built from TRBV7-2 and TRBJ1-5; 10 bases fit TRBD1. The CDR3 loop spans 14 amino acids. Germline V gene sequence: CDR1 SGHTA, CDR2 FQGNSA. With V trimmed by 6 bases and J by 6 bases, 5 bases remained unmatched. CDR3 amino acids: CASSPTGGGQPQHF. In DNA form, the CDR3 reads TGTGCCAGCAGTCCGACAGGGGGCGGTCAGCCCCAGCATTTT.

The V call is TRBV6-5, the J call TRBJ1-5; D is ambiguous. This CDR3 contains 15 residues. Germline loops: CDR1 MNHEY, CDR2 SVGAGI. The V end lost 7 bases, the J end lost 1 base, and 14 bases lay between the germline ends. As DNA, the CDR3 is TGTGCCAGCAACCCGGGAGGGTGGAGCAATCAGCCCCAGCATTTT. As protein: CASNPGGWSNQPQHF.

The chain uses TRBV5-4 and TRBJ1-2, with 9 nucleotides matching TRBD1. V lost 4 bases to trimming and J lost 9 bases; unmatched junction nucleotides: 4. CDR3 length: 12 residues. Germline assignment: CDR1 SGHNT and CDR2 YYREEE (reference sequence). The CDR3 nucleotides read TGTGCCAGCAGCACGGGACAGGGTCGCTACACCTTC. This codes for CASSTGQGRYTF.

The rearrangement uses TRBV25-1 and TRBJ2-4; a weak D match, TRBD1 (5 bases). Trimming cost V 5 bases and J 0 bases, with 5 bases left between them. Germline values: CDR1 MGHDK, CDR2 SYGVNS. The CDR3 covers 13 residues. The CDR3: CASSQGAKNIQYF. The CDR3 nucleotides read TGTGCCAGCAGTCAGGGAGCCAAAAACATTCAGTACTTC.

The chain has TRBV6-5 and TRBJ2-5, with 9 bases lining up with TRBD2. J lost 4 bases, V lost 2 bases, and 8 bases had no gene match. CDR3 length equals 16 residues. CDR1 and CDR2 (germline): MNHEY, SVGAGI. The CDR3 loop reads CASSYVAGAAGETQYF. As DNA, the CDR3 is TGTGCCAGCAGTTACGTAGCGGGAGCCGCCGGAGAGACCCAGTACTTC.

This chain joins TRBV9 and TRBJ2-5; the match to TRBD2 covers 15 bases. From germline, CDR1 is SGDLS and CDR2 YYNGEE. The CDR3 is 16 residues long. After removal of 0 bases from V and 5 bases from J, the junction contained 2 bases not matched to a gene. CDR3 loop: CASSVGTSGRGETQYF. CDR3 nucleotide sequence: TGTGCCAGCAGCGTAGGGACTAGCGGGAGGGGGGAGACCCAGTACTTC.

The rearrangement joins TRBV10-3 to TRBJ2-5, with TRBD1 identical over 10 bases. V shed 6 bases and J 2 bases; nucleotides not matched to a gene: 3. The CDR3 is 14 residues long. The germline gives CDR1 ENHRY, CDR2 SYGVKD. CDR3 in DNA: TGTGCCATCAGAGGACAGGGGGTTCAAGAGACCCAGTACTTC. Its protein product is CAIRGQGVQETQYF.

The chain uses TRBV5-1 and TRBJ2-3; D not resolved. With 2 bases removed from V and 2 bases from J, the gap between germline ends came to 3 bases. The CDR3 has 12 residues. Per germline, CDR1 SGHRS and CDR2 YFSETQ. The CDR3 reads CASSFLTDTQYF. The CDR3 DNA reads TGCGCCAGCAGCTTCCTCACAGATACGCAGTATTTT.

The rearrangement joins TRBV5-1 to TRBJ1-3; 7 bases are shared with TRBD1. Losses at the gene ends were 4 bases for V and 2 bases for J; bases not matched to a gene: 3. CDR3 length: 14 residues. From germline, CDR1 is SGHRS and CDR2 YFSETQ. CDR3 protein: CASSPTGTGNTIYF. CDR3 in DNA: TGCGCCAGCAGCCCGACAGGGACTGGAAACACCATATATTTT.

The chain carries TRBV5-4 and TRBJ2-2; 7 bases agree with TRBD2. The CDR3 is 16 amino acids. V dropped 6 bases and J dropped 2; count of bases not matched to a gene: 10. CDR1 is SGHNT and CDR2 is YYREEE in the germline V gene (reference sequence). The CDR3 nucleotides read TGTGCCAGCACCATTACCGGGACTACCAACACCGGGGAGCTGTTTTTT. Translation: CASTITGTTNTGELFF.

This clone was seen a handful of times. The rearrangement joins TRBV11-2 to TRBJ1-5; D gene unclear. From germline, CDR1 is SGHAT and CDR2 FQNNGV. CDR3 length: 14 amino acids. The germline V and J ends were trimmed by 1 base and 7 bases, with 11 bases remaining between them. CDR3 nucleotides: TGTGCCAGCAGCTTAGGGCGGCGGGGACAGCCCCAGCATTTT. It translates to CASSLGRRGQPQHF.

This sequence joins TRBV11-2 and TRBJ2-5; possible D gene TRBD1, 5 bases. This CDR3 comprises 15 residues. V was cut by 0 bases and J by 1 base, with 9 bases left in between. Looked up from germline, CDR1 is SGHAT and CDR2 is FQNNGV. CDR3 in amino acids: CASSLDPRVQETQYF. As DNA, the CDR3 is TGTGCCAGCAGCTTAGATCCCAGGGTCCAAGAGACCCAGTACTTC.

The chain uses TRBV7-6 and TRBJ2-7, with 15 nucleotides matching TRBD2. Trimming at V came to 5 bases and at J to 6 bases, leaving 5 bases not matched to a gene. Germline V gene data show CDR1 as SGHVS and CDR2 as FNYEAQ. The CDR3 length is 15 residues. CDR3 sequence: CASSPGLAGGGEQYF. The CDR3 region has the DNA TGTGCCAGCAGCCCGGGACTAGCGGGGGGTGGCGAGCAGTACTTC.

This sequence joins TRBV19 and TRBJ2-2; D is unclear. V shed 3 bases and J shed 0 bases, with 5 bases lying between them. This CDR3 comprises 14 residues. CDR1 LNHDA and CDR2 SQIVND come from the germline V gene (reference sequence). CDR3 sequence (DNA): TGTGCCAGTAGTATCTCTCCGAACACCGGGGAGCTGTTTTTT. It encodes CASSISPNTGELFF.

The rearrangement uses TRBV6-5 and TRBJ1-2, with TRBD1 as a possible D gene (6 bases). Trimming left V 2 bases short and J 4 bases short, with 8 bases between. Germline V lookup: CDR1 MNHEY, CDR2 SVGAGI. The length of the CDR3 is 13 residues. CDR3 coding DNA: TGTGCCAGCAGTTACCAGGGGCCCTATGGCTACACCTTC. The encoded protein is CASSYQGPYGYTF.

This clone was picked up a small number of times. This chain joins TRBV7-2 and TRBJ2-1, with D perhaps TRBD2 (6 bases). The germline V gene encodes CDR1 SGHTA and CDR2 FQGNSA. Trimming cost V 0 bases and J 8 bases, with 14 bases left between them. The CDR3 is 15 amino acids. The CDR3 coding sequence is TGTGCCAGCAGCTTAGCGGGAGGAAGGGAATATGAGCAGTTCTTC. It specifies CASSLAGGREYEQFF.